The present TCR beta chain was sequenced within a study of spatial heterogeneity in lung cancer. Whole-study context: Detection consistently captured more beta-chain sequences than alpha-chain sequences. Raw reads showed each unique TCR and UMI combination turning up more than ten times on average.

The time point: blood at routine non-recurrence follow-up after resection. TCRs were sequenced from unsorted whole RNA of tumor, nontumor lung or PBMC. The CDR3 covers 15 residues. Trimming cost V 2 bases and J 5 bases, with 15 bases left between them. The germline gives CDR1 LGHDT, CDR2 YNNKEL (reference sequence). This clonotype was counted at least ten times. TCRdb reprocessed the 5' RACE reads with MiXCR, giving one entry per CDR3 protein. The sample shows roughly 30,000 distinct CDR3 sequences, under 11% of them seen only once. The chain couples TRBV3-1 to TRBJ2-5, with D perhaps TRBD1 (6 bases). The sample consisted of PBMCs, taken at follow-up. The source is a female donor with early-stage non-small cell lung cancer. This CDR3 is CASSQPGHLGETQYF. The CDR3 bases are TGTGCCAGCAGCCAACCGGGACACCTGGGGGAGACCCAGTACTTC.